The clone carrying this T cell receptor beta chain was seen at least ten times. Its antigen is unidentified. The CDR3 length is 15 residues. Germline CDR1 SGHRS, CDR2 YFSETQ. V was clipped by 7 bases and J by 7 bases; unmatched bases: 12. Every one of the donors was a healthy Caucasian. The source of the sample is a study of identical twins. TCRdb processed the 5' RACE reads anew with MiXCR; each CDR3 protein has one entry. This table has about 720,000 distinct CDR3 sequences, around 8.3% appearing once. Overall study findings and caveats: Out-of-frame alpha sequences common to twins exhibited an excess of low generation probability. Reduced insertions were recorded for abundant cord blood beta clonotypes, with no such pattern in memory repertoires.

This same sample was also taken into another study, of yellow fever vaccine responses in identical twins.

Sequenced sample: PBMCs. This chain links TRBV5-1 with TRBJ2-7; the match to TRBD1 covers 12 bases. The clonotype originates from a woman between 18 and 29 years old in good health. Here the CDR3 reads CASERYGTGGSEQYF. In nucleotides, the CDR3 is TGCGCCAGCGAACGATACGGGACAGGGGGCAGTGAGCAGTACTTC.